The 23 T cell receptor beta chains given below trace back to one sample, sequenced in a study of control samples from healthy donors and cancer patients (dated by TCRdb to the early 2020s). Libraries were constructed by the immunoSEQ multiplex PCR assay. In TCRdb, the immuneACCESS table is reduced to in-frame sequences with V and J assigned. These tables do not hold every clone; where another copy was compared, an unresolved V gene accounts for under half, and the others remain unexplained. The sample yields approximately 85,000 clones; approximately 88% were counted once. The top ten constitute around 7.6% of the sample. The sequenced sample consisted of blood. The receptors stem from a woman in her fifties or sixties in good health.

This chain connects TRBV4-2 to TRBJ2-1; 11 bases are shared with TRBD2. The germline V gene has CDR1 LGHNA and CDR2 YNFKEQ. This CDR3 contains 17 residues. J gave up 7 bases and V 1 base, and 9 bases lay outside the gene matches. In DNA form, the CDR3 reads TGTGCCAGCAGCCAAGTCCTAGCGGGAGGTTCTGAGAATGAGCAGTTCTTC. Translation gives CASSQVLAGGSENEQFF.

The rearrangement links TRBV5-1 to TRBJ2-1; 8 nucleotides align to TRBD2. Trimming at V came to 4 bases and at J to 0 bases, leaving 9 bases not matched to a gene. This CDR3 is built from 17 residues. The germline CDR1 and CDR2 sequences are SGHRS and YFSETQ. CDR3 sequence (DNA): TGCGCCAGCAGCCCGAACTTCGGGACTAGCTCCTACAATGAGCAGTTCTTC. Translation: CASSPNFGTSSYNEQFF.

This clone has more than one count but fewer than ten. The rearrangement uses TRBV14 and TRBJ1-4, with a tentative D call TRBD1 (5 bases). The germline V gene has CDR1 SGHDN and CDR2 FVKESK. The CDR3 covers 15 residues. The ends were cut back, 4 bases at V and 7 bases at J, with 16 bases in the middle. The CDR3, as DNA: TGTGCCAGCAGCCCAAAAGGCGGGGCTGGTGAAAAACTGTTTTTT. Amino acid sequence: CASSPKGGAGEKLFF.

This chain joins TRBV2 and TRBJ2-2; tentative D call: TRBD2 (6 bases). The V end was cut by 7 bases, the J end by 4 bases, with 16 bases between. CDR3 length: 15 residues. Germline CDR1 is SNHLY and CDR2 is FYNNEI. The CDR3 reads CASTSRRGGTGELFF. In DNA, the CDR3 is TGTGCCAGCACCAGCAGGAGGGGAGGCACCGGGGAGCTGTTTTTT.

The V and J genes are TRBV15 and TRBJ2-5; no firm D call. The V gene lost 1 base and the J gene lost 2 bases, with 5 bases spanning the gap. In germline, CDR1 is LNHNV, CDR2 YYDKDF (reference sequence). The CDR3 has 13 residues. Written as DNA, the CDR3 is TGTGCCACCAGCAGAGGGCAGCAAGAGACCCAGTACTTC. It yields the protein CATSRGQQETQYF.

The chain carries TRBV7-2 and TRBJ1-5; D remains ambiguous. The CDR3 has 16 amino acids. Trimming left V 5 bases short and J 3 bases short, with 17 bases between. The V gene's germline CDR1 is SGHTA and CDR2 FQGNSA. The CDR3 is CASSALSGSHNQPQHF. DNA for the CDR3: TGTGCCAGCAGCGCCTTGTCGGGGTCCCACAATCAGCCCCAGCATTTT.

CDR3 sequence (DNA): TGTGCCAGCATCCCGGACGGGTCAGCGGGGTTCTTC. This codes for CASIPDGSAGFF. The chain employs TRBV2 and TRBJ2-1, with a possible D match to TRBD2 (6 bases). Trimming cost V 7 bases and J 15 bases, with 19 bases left between them. Germline V lookup: CDR1 SNHLY, CDR2 FYNNEI. The CDR3 is 12 amino acids.

This clone was counted a few times. The rearrangement joins TRBV7-2 to TRBJ2-2; D possibly corresponds to TRBD2 (7 bases). V was shortened by 1 base and J by 6 bases, with 18 bases between the two germline ends. This CDR3 is 17 amino acids long. Germline CDR1 is SGHTA and CDR2 is FQGNSA. In DNA, the CDR3 is TGTGCCAGCAGCTTAGTGTTAGGGGGGGAATCGGCCGGGGAGCTGTTTTTT. Translated: CASSLVLGGESAGELFF.

This clone was seen only once. The rearrangement uses TRBV7-6 and TRBJ2-7; no clear D. V was clipped by 3 bases and J by 3 bases, with 15 bases between them. CDR1 and CDR2 from the germline V gene are SGHVS and FNYEAQ. The CDR3 spans 15 residues. The CDR3 here is CASSFGSLQVYEQYF. For the CDR3, the DNA is TGTGCCAGCAGCTTTGGATCCCTACAAGTCTACGAGCAGTACTTC.

The chain links TRBV19 to TRBJ2-7; perhaps TRBD1 as D (5 bases). The CDR3 has 18 amino acids. Germline V CDR1 and CDR2: LNHDA, SQIVND (reference sequence). V was shortened by 0 bases and J by 2 bases, with 20 bases between the two germline ends. The DNA for the CDR3 is TGTGCCAGTAGTATAGAGACCGTTACGGTGGGGCCCACCTACGAGCAGTACTTC. This translates into CASSIETVTVGPTYEQYF.

This clone was picked up a small number of times. The rearrangement links TRBV5-8 to TRBJ1-2, with a tentative D call TRBD1 (5 bases). With 3 bases removed from V and 8 bases from J, the gap between germline ends came to 17 bases. The germline gives CDR1 SGHTS, CDR2 YDEGEE. The CDR3 has 14 amino acids. CDR3 amino acids: CASSYRRTHRGYTF. In nucleotides, the CDR3 is TGTGCCAGCAGCTACAGAAGGACACATCGGGGCTACACCTTC.

This chain links TRBV28 with TRBJ1-1, with D tentatively TRBD1 (5 bases). Germline V gives CDR1 MDHEN, CDR2 SYDVKM. The length of the CDR3 is 13 residues. Trimming pared 6 bases from V and 5 bases from J, leaving 13 bases between. This CDR3 reads CASSPPGVTEAFF. The DNA of the CDR3 is TGTGCCAGCAGCCCCCCGGGGGTGACTGAAGCTTTCTTT.

Regarding this clone: A junction boundary mismatches the germline segment, possibly from a read error. The rearrangement links TRBV6-1 to TRBJ1-2; D possibly corresponds to TRBD1 (5 bases). The germline gives CDR1 MNHNS, CDR2 SASEGT. CDR3 length: 13 residues. Here the CDR3 reads CASSEGTFSGYTF. Written as DNA, the CDR3 is TGTGCCAGCAGCGAAGGGACCTTTTCAGGCTACACCTTC.

The rearrangement uses TRBV10-1 and TRBJ1-1, with D tentatively TRBD1 (6 bases). Per the germline V gene, CDR1 is WNHNN and CDR2 is SYGVQD (reference sequence). V was pared by 4 bases and J by 1 base, with 10 bases between. CDR3 length: 14 amino acids. CDR3 protein: CASSAGTKNTEAFF. CDR3 nucleotide sequence: TGCGCCAGCAGTGCCGGGACAAAGAACACTGAAGCTTTCTTT.

The CDR3 region has the DNA TGTGCCAGCAGCCCAAGGGAGAACACTGAAGCTTTCTTT. This sequence encodes CASSPRENTEAFF. The chain links TRBV9 to TRBJ1-1; D is undetermined. This CDR3 region has 13 residues. V was clipped by 4 bases and J by 1 base, with 8 bases between them. Germline CDR1 SGDLS, CDR2 YYNGEE.

The V call is TRBV5-4, the J call TRBJ2-3, with 7 positions matching TRBD2. CDR1 and CDR2 (germline): SGHNT, YYREEE (reference sequence). Trimming took 3 bases from V and 6 from J; bases not matched to a gene: 7. This CDR3 has 14 amino acids. CDR3 coding DNA: TGTGCCAGCAGCTCCGGGGGGTTTATTGATACGCAGTATTTT. It yields the protein CASSSGGFIDTQYF.

This chain joins TRBV10-3 and TRBJ2-7; D is unresolved. V shed 2 bases and J shed 1 base, with 9 bases lying between them. Germline V lookup: CDR1 ENHRY, CDR2 SYGVKD. The CDR3 runs 14 residues. The CDR3 sequence: CAISEGSRSYEQYF. CDR3 DNA sequence: TGTGCCATCAGTGAGGGATCCAGATCCTACGAGCAGTACTTC.

This chain connects TRBV7-2 to TRBJ2-3; D remains unclear. The V and J ends lost 3 bases and 7 bases respectively, with 8 bases between them. CDR3 length: 12 amino acids. CDR1 SGHTA and CDR2 FQGNSA come from the germline V gene. The DNA for the CDR3 is TGTGCCAGCAGCTTTGGGATGAATACGCAGTATTTT. It specifies CASSFGMNTQYF.

The gene calls are TRBV4-3 and TRBJ2-3; no firm D call. The CDR3 has 14 residues. V shed 2 bases and J shed 4 bases, with 10 bases lying between them. In germline, CDR1 is LGHNA, CDR2 YSLEER. The CDR3 DNA reads TGCGCCAGCAGCCAATTTTTACGATCAGATACGCAGTATTTT. Translation gives CASSQFLRSDTQYF.

The chain couples TRBV28 to TRBJ1-5; a weak D match, TRBD1 (5 bases). V lost 4 bases to trimming and J lost 3 bases, with 13 bases between them. This CDR3 spans 15 amino acids. The germline CDR1 and CDR2 sequences are MDHEN and SYDVKM. Here the CDR3 reads CASSWGGGVNQPQHF. The CDR3 DNA is TGTGCCAGCAGTTGGGGGGGAGGGGTCAATCAGCCCCAGCATTTT.

The chain combines TRBV9 with TRBJ2-5, with 8 bases matching TRBD2. This CDR3 has 16 amino acids. With V trimmed by 0 bases and J by 2 bases, 6 bases remained unmatched. Germline V gene lookup returns CDR1 SGDLS and CDR2 YYNGEE. The CDR3 DNA follows: TGTGCCAGCAGCGTAGCCAGCGGGAGTTATCAAGAGACCCAGTACTTC. The encoded protein is CASSVASGSYQETQYF.

The chain recombines TRBV4-1 with TRBJ1-1; TRBD1 matches at 7 bases. The V gene's germline CDR1 is MGHRA and CDR2 YSYEKL. The CDR3 length is 15 residues. With 3 bases clipped from V and 3 bases from J, the junction kept 7 bases outside the gene matches. As DNA, the CDR3 is TGCGCCAGCAGCCACCGTGGCAGGGGGGACACTGAAGCTTTCTTT. This translates into CASSHRGRGDTEAFF.

This clone came up a few times. The chain uses TRBV7-3 and TRBJ2-1; no firm D call. Trimming shortened V by 2 bases and J by 8 bases, and 7 bases separated the two germline ends. CDR3 size: 12 residues. From germline, CDR1 is SGHTA and CDR2 FQGTGA. The CDR3 DNA reads as TGTGCCAGCAGCTTACGGTCTCATGAGCAGTTCTTC. This codes for CASSLRSHEQFF.